This T cell receptor beta chain was recovered during a study of T-cell reconstitution after alpha-beta-depleted transplantation in children. Broader study findings: Reported findings indicate that, about two months after transplant, alpha-beta T cells came from several hundred expanded clones, which were derived from non-depleted graft cells. Newly made T cells mostly supplied T-cell counts and diversity one year after transplant. From surviving recipient T cells and thymic progenitors came the high day-60 TCRbeta diversity observed in some patients.

Unique molecular identifiers featured in how the TCRbeta library was prepared. Using its own MiXCR run on the PCR reads, TCRdb lists one record per CDR3 protein. The table shows a few hundred thousand distinct CDR3 sequences, with roughly 27% occurring only once. This CDR3 region has 12 residues. Between the trimmed V and J ends, which lost 8 bases and 4 bases, there was a span of 11 bases. CDR1 and CDR2 (germline): SEHNR, FQNEAQ (reference sequence). Worth noting for this clonotype: Its antigen is currently unknown.

The TCR sequence derives from a boy younger than two with Wiskott-Aldrich syndrome, due to receive a stem cell transplant. The chain recombines TRBV7-9 with TRBJ1-1; the D gene is possibly TRBD1 (6 bases). This sample comprised PBMCs, obtained before TCRalphabeta/CD19-depleted stem cell transplant. The CDR3: CASSNRATEAFF. The CDR3 DNA sequence: TGTGCCAGCTCAAACAGGGCCACTGAAGCTTTCTTT.